This T cell receptor beta chain was found in a study of human T cells and chemical hapten exposure. The wider study: It was small differences in pooled library volume that mainly caused per-sample TCR yields to vary. The study's findings and limits: TCRs above 1 in 1000 frequency stayed constant with DPC sensitization.

Sample time point: patch test 2, 6 weeks after DPC sensitization. The treatment: therapeutic diphenylcyclopropenone sensitization with weekly scalp DPC. Library preparation tagged each individual cDNA molecule with a unique molecular identifier. Under the authors' procedure: Samples ranged from about 20,000 to 700,000 TCRs, with a median of approximately 91,000. Using its own MiXCR run on the RACE reads, TCRdb lists one record per CDR3 protein. The V and J calls were determined by TCRdb, not by the authors. The sample yields around 130,000 distinct CDR3 sequences, about 10% seen once. As regards this clonotype: Its antigen is unidentified.

Trimming took 4 bases from V and 5 from J; bases not matched to a gene: 3. Germline V gene sequence: CDR1 SQVTM, CDR2 ANQGSEA. The length of the CDR3 is 12 residues. The specimen comprised whole blood, sampled in connection with sensitization to the hapten diphenylcyclopropenone (DPC). The chain uses TRBV29-1 and TRBJ1-1, with 8 nucleotides matching TRBD1. The receptor was isolated from a woman between 50 and 59 years old with alopecia areata. Some clones in this sample may be carry-over from other donors' samples. CDR3 nucleotide sequence: TGCAGCGTTGCAGGGGGCCGGACTGAAGCTTTCTTT. Amino acids: CSVAGGRTEAFF.